This is a list of T cell receptor beta chains from one sample in a study of early T cells in non-severe SARS-CoV-2 infection. TCRdb re-analysed the 5' RACE reads in MiXCR, keeping a single row per CDR3 protein. The table lists some 77,000 distinct CDR3 sequences, 9.5% to 15% of them singletons. Sequenced material: whole blood. Receptors originate from an adult who was a healthcare worker with PCR-confirmed SARS-CoV-2 infection or an uninfected control (not recorded which). Each CDR3 is given with its conserved first and last residue. Fields, in order: D gene, V gene, clone size, J gene, CDR3 protein, CDR3 DNA. The D gene is left open where the match is weak. Rows may omit the clone size; those that give it use once, few, many or a size class.

TRBD2	TRBV10-3	many	TRBJ2-1	CAISVSSGENSYNEQFF	TGTGCCATCAGTGTTTCCAGCGGGGAGAATTCCTACAATGAGCAGTTCTTC
TRBD2	TRBV29-1	few	TRBJ2-3	CSVEVIAGGGRDTQYF	TGCAGCGTTGAAGTCATAGCGGGAGGGGGTAGAGATACGCAGTATTTT
-	TRBV24-1	-	TRBJ2-6	CATSSSLPGANVLTF	TGTGCCACCAGCTCTTCTTTACCTGGGGCCAACGTCCTGACTTTC
-	TRBV6-1	many	TRBJ2-6	CASSEAPRGANVLTF	TGTGCCAGCAGTGAAGCCCCCCGCGGGGCCAACGTCCTGACTTTC
-	TRBV19	-	TRBJ1-5	CASSIDDQPQHF	TGTGCCAGTAGTATAGATGATCAGCCCCAGCATTTT
-	TRBV10-1	few	TRBJ1-1	CASKAVWGNTEAFF	TGCGCCAGCAAGGCGGTTTGGGGGAACACTGAAGCTTTCTTT
-	TRBV11-2	many	TRBJ2-3	CASSVTDTQYF	TGTGCCAGCAGCGTCACAGATACGCAGTATTTT
-	TRBV29-1	once	TRBJ2-2	CSVRAGELFF	TGCAGCGTACGAGCCGGGGAGCTGTTTTTT
-	TRBV7-9	many	TRBJ2-7	CASSLGHGRQYF	TGTGCCAGCAGCTTGGGACATGGGAGGCAGTACTTC
TRBD2	TRBV12-3/TRBV12-4	-	TRBJ2-5	CASSMRGRGEETQYF	TGTGCCAGCAGCATGCGGGGGAGAGGGGAAGAGACCCAGTACTTC
-	TRBV12-3/TRBV12-4	-	TRBJ1-2	CATYRAPNYGYTF	TGTGCCACCTACAGGGCCCCAAACTATGGCTACACCTTC
TRBD1	TRBV6-2/TRBV6-3	-	TRBJ1-5	CASSYSGGLSNQPQHF	TGTGCCAGCAGTTACTCAGGGGGCTTGAGCAATCAGCCCCAGCATTTT
-	TRBV15	few	TRBJ1-4	CATSRDRESLFF	TGTGCCACCAGCAGAGATCGAGAGAGCCTGTTTTTT
TRBD1	TRBV2	many	TRBJ2-1	CASRNRGDNEQFF	TGTGCCAGCAGGAACAGGGGGGACAATGAGCAGTTCTTC
TRBD1	TRBV7-2	few	TRBJ1-6	CASSLGGTAFNSPLHF	TGTGCCAGCAGCTTAGGCGGGACAGCCTTTAATTCACCCCTCCACTTT
-	TRBV20-1	-	TRBJ2-2	CSASSLQGTGELFF	TGCAGTGCTAGTTCCTTACAGGGAACCGGGGAGCTGTTTTTT
-	TRBV7-2	-	TRBJ2-3	CASSRLGLYNTDTQYF	TGTGCCAGCAGCCGACTCGGACTGTACAACACAGATACGCAGTATTTT
-	TRBV7-8	few	TRBJ1-2	CASSLQMSGGYTF	TGTGCCAGCAGCTTACAGATGAGTGGCGGCTACACCTTC
-	TRBV29-1	many	TRBJ1-4	CSAQRGVSEKLFF	TGCAGCGCTCAAAGGGGCGTGAGTGAAAAACTGTTTTTT
TRBD1	TRBV10-3	many	TRBJ1-5	CAISGGQGQPQHF	TGTGCCATCAGTGGGGGACAGGGGCAGCCCCAGCATTTT
TRBD2	TRBV20-1	few	TRBJ2-1	CSASSGRTYNEQFF	TGCAGTGCTTCTAGCGGGAGGACCTACAATGAGCAGTTCTTC
TRBD1	TRBV18	many	TRBJ2-2	CASSPATGGPGELFF	TGTGCCAGCTCACCAGCCACAGGGGGCCCCGGGGAGCTGTTTTTT
-	TRBV11-2	few	TRBJ2-4	CASSLDIARDQYF	TGTGCCAGCAGCTTAGATATAGCGCGGGATCAGTACTTC
TRBD2	TRBV9	many	TRBJ2-3	CASSVGIAGALTDTQYF	TGTGCCAGCAGCGTAGGGATAGCGGGGGCTCTAACGGATACGCAGTATTTT
-	TRBV5-4	many	TRBJ1-2	CASSGGWEAGYTF	TGTGCCAGCAGTGGGGGTTGGGAGGCTGGCTACACCTTC
-	TRBV20-1	-	TRBJ1-4	CSAVQGLNEKLFF	TGCAGTGCTGTACAGGGCCTTAATGAAAAACTGTTTTTT
TRBD1	TRBV5-4	few	TRBJ1-2	CASSPGQGALVKGYTF	TGTGCCAGCAGCCCGGGACAGGGGGCGCTGGTGAAAGGCTACACCTTC
TRBD1	TRBV10-3	-	TRBJ1-1	CAISDRDRGRIGTEAFF	TGTGCCATCAGTGACCGGGACAGGGGGCGGATTGGAACTGAAGCTTTCTTT
-	TRBV7-9	few	TRBJ1-4	CASNGQFNEKLFF	TGTGCCAGCAACGGACAGTTTAATGAAAAACTGTTTTTT
-	TRBV11-2	-	TRBJ2-5	CVSSRIVETQYF	TGTGTCAGCAGCCGAATAGTGGAGACCCAGTACTTC
-	TRBV4-2	-	TRBJ2-3	CASSQDGGAGRADTQYF	TGTGCCAGCAGCCAAGACGGGGGAGCTGGGCGCGCAGATACGCAGTATTTT
TRBD2	TRBV7-2	-	TRBJ2-3	CASSRMTTSAPQYF	TGTGCCAGCAGCCGTATGACTACTAGCGCTCCGCAGTATTTT
TRBD1	TRBV5-1	few	TRBJ1-1	CASSLGRQGSGNTEAFF	TGCGCCAGCAGCTTGGGGAGACAGGGGTCCGGGAACACTGAAGCTTTCTTT
-	TRBV18	-	TRBJ1-1	CASSRSSNGNTEAFF	TGTGCCAGCTCACGGAGCAGTAACGGAAACACTGAAGCTTTCTTT
TRBD1	TRBV27	many	TRBJ2-6	CASSPSGTVVYAGANVLTF	TGTGCCAGCAGTCCCTCCGGGACAGTAGTTTATGCTGGGGCCAACGTCCTGACTTTC
TRBD2	TRBV5-1	many	TRBJ2-1	CASSLIRLAGDEQFF	TGCGCCAGCAGCTTGATTCGGCTAGCGGGGGATGAGCAGTTCTTC